Described below is a single T cell receptor (beta chain) sequence and its context. Its antigen is as yet unknown. This specimen belongs to a study of cytotoxic CD8 clonotypes in ibrutinib-treated CLL. Whole-study findings and limits: Baseline levels of clonality went above those of age-matched healthy donors and moved with circulating CD8+ T-cell counts.

CDR3 size: 14 residues. Trimming took 2 bases from V and 4 from J, leaving 11 bases between them. Germline V gene sequence: CDR1 MNHEY, CDR2 SVGAGI. The planned depth of sequencing spanned 1 in 200,000 to 1 in 1 million T cells. Generated by immunoSEQ multiplex PCR, the TCRdb table keeps only in-frame clones and is missing some. The sample contains about 160,000 clones, about 88% of which appear only once. The TCR originated in a human donor with chronic lymphocytic leukemia. V gene TRBV6-5 combines with J gene TRBJ1-2; D uncertain. The specimen comprised PBMCs, sampled at disease progression, from a patient treated with ibrutinib. CDR3 in DNA: TGTGCCAGCAGTTACGACCACGGAAGCTATGGCTACACCTTC. Protein product: CASSYDHGSYGYTF.